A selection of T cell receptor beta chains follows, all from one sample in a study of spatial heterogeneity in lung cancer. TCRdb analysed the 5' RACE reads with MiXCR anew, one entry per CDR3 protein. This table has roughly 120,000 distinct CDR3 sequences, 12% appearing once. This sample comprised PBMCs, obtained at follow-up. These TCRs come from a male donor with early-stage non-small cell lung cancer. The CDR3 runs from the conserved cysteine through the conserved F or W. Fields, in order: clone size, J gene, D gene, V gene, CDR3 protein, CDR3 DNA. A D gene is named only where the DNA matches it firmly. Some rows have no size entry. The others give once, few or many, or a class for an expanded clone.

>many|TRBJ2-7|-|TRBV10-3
CAISEDSYEQYF
TGTGCCATCAGTGAGGACAGCTACGAGCAGTACTTC
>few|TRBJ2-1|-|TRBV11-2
CASSRNLEWDEQFF
TGTGCCAGCAGCCGAAACTTAGAGTGGGATGAGCAGTTCTTC
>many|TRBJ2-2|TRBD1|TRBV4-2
CASSQGRGRYTGELFF
TGTGCCAGCAGCCAAGGCAGGGGGCGTTACACCGGGGAGCTGTTTTTT
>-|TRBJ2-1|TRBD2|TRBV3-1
CASSQEHFGLAAPEQFF
TGTGCCAGCAGCCAAGAACACTTTGGGCTAGCGGCCCCTGAGCAGTTCTTC
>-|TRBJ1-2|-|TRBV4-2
CASSQLQGDRYTF
TGTGCCAGCAGCCAGCTGCAGGGCGATCGCTACACCTTC
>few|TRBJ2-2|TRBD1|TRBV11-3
CASSGQGFNTGELFF
TGTGCCAGCAGCGGACAGGGTTTCAACACCGGGGAGCTGTTTTTT
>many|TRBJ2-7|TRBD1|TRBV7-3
CASSLTYGTEEYF
TGTGCCAGCAGCTTAACGTACGGGACAGAAGAGTACTTC
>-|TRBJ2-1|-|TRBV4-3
CASSQDPGGGQDEQFF
TGCGCCAGCAGCCAAGATCCTGGCGGGGGCCAGGATGAGCAGTTCTTC
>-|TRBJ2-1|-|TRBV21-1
CASSTTTGEIYNEQFF
TGTGCCAGCAGCACAACGACAGGGGAAATCTACAATGAGCAGTTCTTC
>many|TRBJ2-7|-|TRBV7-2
CASSLHPVMPYEQYF
TGTGCCAGCAGCCTGCACCCGGTGATGCCCTACGAGCAGTACTTC
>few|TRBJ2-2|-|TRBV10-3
CAISDRGAGELFF
TGTGCCATCAGTGATAGAGGGGCCGGGGAGCTGTTTTTT
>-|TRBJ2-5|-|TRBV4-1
CASSQVGFLVETQYF
TGCGCCAGCAGCCAAGTTGGATTTTTGGTTGAGACCCAGTACTTC
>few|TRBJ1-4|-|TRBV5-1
CASSLAGGESEKLFF
TGCGCCAGCAGCTTGGCCGGCGGGGAGAGTGAAAAACTGTTTTTT
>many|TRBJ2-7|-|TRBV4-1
CASSQGTEVYEQYF
TGCGCCAGCAGCCAAGGGACAGAGGTCTACGAGCAGTACTTC
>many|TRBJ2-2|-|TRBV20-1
CSARGGVRRNTGELFF
TGCAGTGCTAGAGGGGGAGTCAGGAGAAACACCGGGGAGCTGTTTTTT
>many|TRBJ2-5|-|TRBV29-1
CSVGETQYF
TGCAGCGTTGGGGAGACCCAGTACTTC
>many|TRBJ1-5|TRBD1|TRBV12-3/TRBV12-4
CASSYRTGGDQPQHF
TGTGCCAGCAGTTACAGGACAGGAGGGGATCAGCCCCAGCATTTT
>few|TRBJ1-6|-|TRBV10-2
CASSRRSDNSPLHF
TGCGCCAGCAGTCGGCGTAGCGATAATTCACCCCTCCACTTT
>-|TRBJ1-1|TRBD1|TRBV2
CDQDRGNTEAFF
TGTGACCAGGACAGGGGGAACACTGAAGCTTTCTTT
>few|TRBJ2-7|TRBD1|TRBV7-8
CASSLAQQGARDEQYF
TGTGCCAGCAGCTTAGCGCAGCAGGGGGCCCGTGACGAGCAGTACTTC
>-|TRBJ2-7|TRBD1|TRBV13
CASSNPGQLNYEQYF
TGTGCCAGCAGCAACCCGGGACAGTTAAACTACGAGCAGTACTTC
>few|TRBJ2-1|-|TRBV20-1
CSQTAPPYNEQFF
TGCAGTCAGACTGCACCGCCCTACAATGAGCAGTTCTTC
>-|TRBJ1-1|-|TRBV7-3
CASSPRENTEAFF
TGTGCCAGCAGCCCCAGGGAAAACACTGAAGCTTTCTTT
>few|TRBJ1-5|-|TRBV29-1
CSVSDYSNQPQHF
TGCAGCGTCTCAGATTATAGCAATCAGCCCCAGCATTTT
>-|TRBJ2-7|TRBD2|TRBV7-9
CASSRAGHTYEQYF
TGTGCCAGCAGCCGAGCGGGGCATACCTACGAGCAGTACTTC
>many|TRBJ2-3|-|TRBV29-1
CSVLGLDTQYF
TGCAGCGTTCTTGGGCTAGATACGCAGTATTTT
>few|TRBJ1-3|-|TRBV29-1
CSVGETGRGNTIYF
TGCAGCGTTGGGGAAACGGGTAGGGGAAACACCATATATTTT
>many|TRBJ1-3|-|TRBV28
CASSLTGVRGNTIYF
TGTGCCAGCAGTTTAACGGGGGTTCGAGGAAACACCATATATTTT
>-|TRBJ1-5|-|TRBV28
CASFQGSNQPQHF
TGTGCCAGCTTCCAGGGCAGCAATCAGCCCCAGCATTTT
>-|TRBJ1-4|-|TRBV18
CASSRTPEGEKLFF
TGTGCCAGCTCCCGGACTCCCGAGGGTGAAAAACTGTTTTTT
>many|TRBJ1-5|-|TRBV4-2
CASSQVGGMSNQPQHF
TGTGCCAGCAGCCAAGTTGGAGGGATGAGCAATCAGCCCCAGCATTTT
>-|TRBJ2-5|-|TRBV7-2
CASSRLRFLGETQYF
TGTGCCAGCAGTCGACTGCGGTTTTTGGGGGAGACCCAGTACTTC
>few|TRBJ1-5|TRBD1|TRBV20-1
CSAANRGTYSNQPQHF
TGCAGTGCCGCCAACAGGGGAACCTATAGCAATCAGCCCCAGCATTTT
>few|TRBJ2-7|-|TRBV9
CASSEKTGLSYEQYF
TGTGCCAGCAGCGAAAAGACAGGCTTATCCTACGAGCAGTACTTC
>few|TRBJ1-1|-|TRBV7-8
CASSLARGMNTEAFF
TGTGCCAGCAGCTTAGCTAGGGGAATGAACACTGAAGCTTTCTTT
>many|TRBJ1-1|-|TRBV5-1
CASSYGQSGAFF
TGCGCCAGCAGCTACGGACAGTCGGGAGCTTTCTTT
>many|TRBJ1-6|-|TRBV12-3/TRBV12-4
CASSAHPGDPSPLHF
TGTGCCAGCAGTGCCCATCCAGGGGACCCTTCACCCCTCCACTTT
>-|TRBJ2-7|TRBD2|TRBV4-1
CASSQLGGRGNEQYF
TGCGCCAGCAGCCAACTAGGCGGGAGAGGGAACGAGCAGTACTTC
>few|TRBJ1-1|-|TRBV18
CASSPSGRTEAFF
TGTGCCAGCTCACCCTCAGGGAGGACTGAAGCTTTCTTT
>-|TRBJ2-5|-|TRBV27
CASSPTGQDRWTQYF
TGTGCCAGCAGTCCGACCGGGCAGGACCGGTGGACCCAGTACTTC
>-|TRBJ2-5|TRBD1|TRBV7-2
CASSQDRGGETQYF
TGTGCCAGCAGCCAGGACAGGGGAGGAGAGACCCAGTACTTC
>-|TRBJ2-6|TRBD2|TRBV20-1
CSASSGALSGANVLTF
TGCAGTGCTAGTAGCGGGGCCCTCTCTGGGGCCAACGTCCTGACTTTT
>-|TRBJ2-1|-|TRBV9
CASTGGLRDNEQFF
TGTGCCAGCACCGGAGGGTTAAGGGACAATGAGCAGTTCTTC
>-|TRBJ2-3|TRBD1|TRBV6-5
CASMLQGRQYF
TGTGCCAGCATGCTACAGGGGAGGCAGTATTTT
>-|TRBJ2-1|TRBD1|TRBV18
CASSRQGPIGHNNEQFF
TGTGCCAGCTCACGACAGGGGCCCATAGGACATAACAATGAGCAGTTCTTC
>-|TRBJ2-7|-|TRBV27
CASSFAHEQYF
TGTGCCAGCAGTTTTGCCCACGAGCAGTACTTC
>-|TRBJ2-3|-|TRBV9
CASSVAPSGTDTQYF
TGTGCCAGCAGCGTAGCTCCCTCGGGCACAGATACGCAGTATTTT
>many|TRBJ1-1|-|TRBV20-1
CSAGRYEAFF
TGCAGTGCTGGGAGGTATGAAGCTTTCTTT
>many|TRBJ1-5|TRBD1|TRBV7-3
CASSPGGAGNQPQHF
TGTGCCAGCAGCCCAGGGGGCGCGGGCAATCAGCCCCAGCATTTT
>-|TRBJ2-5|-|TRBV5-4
CASSLVSEFQETQYF
TGTGCCAGCAGCTTGGTGTCAGAATTCCAAGAGACCCAGTACTTC
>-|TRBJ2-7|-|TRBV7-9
CASSLVREQYF
TGTGCCAGCAGCTTAGTGCGCGAGCAGTACTTC
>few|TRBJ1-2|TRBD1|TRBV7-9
CASSLGGQGAVYGYTF
TGTGCCAGCAGCTTAGGAGGACAGGGGGCGGTCTATGGCTACACCTTC
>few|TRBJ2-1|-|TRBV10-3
CAISFGLMRSEQFF
TGTGCCATCAGCTTCGGGCTGATGAGGAGTGAGCAGTTCTTC
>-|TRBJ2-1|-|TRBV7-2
CASSSYGSYNEQFF
TGTGCCAGCAGCTCCTATGGCTCCTACAATGAGCAGTTCTTC
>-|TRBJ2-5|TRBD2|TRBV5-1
CASSMAGGMRETQYF
TGCGCCAGCAGCATGGCGGGGGGCATGAGGGAGACCCAGTACTTC
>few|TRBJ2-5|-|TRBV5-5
CASSLTRTLQETQYF
TGTGCCAGCAGCTTGACAAGGACCCTCCAAGAGACCCAGTACTTC
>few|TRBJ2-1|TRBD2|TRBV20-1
CSARPPSGVYNEQFF
TGCAGTGCTAGACCCCCTAGCGGGGTTTACAATGAGCAGTTCTTC
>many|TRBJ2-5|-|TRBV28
CASSRGRVYQETQYF
TGTGCCAGCAGCCGGGGGCGGGTGTACCAAGAGACCCAGTACTTC
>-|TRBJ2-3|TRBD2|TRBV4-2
CASSQDRQRGTSSTDTQYF
TGTGCCAGCAGCCAAGATCGACAGCGGGGGACTTCTAGCACAGATACGCAGTATTTT